Each of the 19 T cell receptor beta chains below was sequenced from the same sample in a study of blood T cells in healthy people across ages. The second PCR ran roughly 7 to 11 cycles with a sample-barcoded 5' primer and J-beta primers. TCRdb redid the calling of the 5' RACE reads with MiXCR, one entry per CDR3 protein. Of hundreds of thousands of distinct CDR3 sequences in the sample, 40% to 50% were seen once. Sequencing input: blood. The receptors stem from a man older than 75 in good health.

The J gene is TRBJ1-5, the V gene TRBV19, with D perhaps matching TRBD1 (5 bases). Trimming cost V 7 bases and J 3 bases, with 16 bases left between them. The CDR3 runs to 15 residues. Looked up from germline, CDR1 is LNHDA and CDR2 is SQIVND (reference sequence). As DNA, the CDR3 is TGTGCCAGTACTTCTACCGGGGCTTCCAATCAGCCCCAGCATTTT. Translated: CASTSTGASNQPQHF.

This clonotype was counted ten times or more. The chain is built from TRBV11-2 and TRBJ2-2; D is unresolved. Germline V CDR1 and CDR2: SGHAT, FQNNGV. The CDR3 has 15 amino acids. V dropped 0 bases and J dropped 7 bases, with 12 bases sitting between them. CDR3 in amino acids: CASSLDYYPGGELFF. CDR3 sequence (DNA): TGTGCCAGCAGCTTAGATTACTATCCTGGCGGGGAGCTGTTTTTT. Based on the CDR3 plus reference TRBV11-2 and TRBJ2-2, the full variable domain is EAGVAQSPRYKIIEKRQSVAFWCNPISGHATLYWYQQILGQGPKLLIQFQNNGVVDDSQLPKDRFSAERLKGVDSTLKIQPAKLEDSAVYLCASSLDYYPGGELFFGEGSRLTVL.

The V call is TRBV7-3, the J call TRBJ2-5; D may be TRBD1 (6 bases). The CDR3 consists of 15 residues. In germline, CDR1 is SGHTA, CDR2 FQGTGA. V dropped 5 bases and J dropped 4 bases, with 17 bases sitting between them. This CDR3 reads CASSPGQKTRETQYF. The CDR3 DNA reads as TGTGCCAGCAGCCCAGGACAGAAAACGAGAGAGACCCAGTACTTC.

The chain has TRBV20-1 and TRBJ2-7; TRBD1 or TRBD2 may be the D gene (5 bases each). V dropped 5 bases and J dropped 6 bases, with 23 bases sitting between them. Germline V gene sequence: CDR1 DFQATT, CDR2 SNEGSKA (reference sequence). The CDR3 consists of 15 residues. CDR3 DNA: TGCAGTGCTCCTCCACCTCGGACTCCCCAGGGCGAGCAGTACTTC. Translated, it gives CSAPPPRTPQGEQYF.

In regard to this clonotype: A read error may explain this, as a much larger clone is one base away. This chain links TRBV4-3 with TRBJ2-2; D is uncertain. CDR1 and CDR2 from the germline V gene are LGHNA and YSLEER. The CDR3 runs to 15 residues. The CDR3 coding sequence is TGCACCAGCAGCCAAGAGGACGGTAACACCGGGGAGCTGTTTTTT. The encoded protein is CTSSQEDGNTGELFF.

V and J are TRBV20-1 and TRBJ1-2; perhaps TRBD1 as D (5 bases). Trimming took 6 bases from V and 0 from J, leaving 14 bases between them. Germline CDR1 is DFQATT and CDR2 is SNEGSKA (reference sequence). This CDR3 is built from 14 residues. Here the CDR3 DNA reads TGCAGTGCCCCACCAAAGACAGCTAACTATGGCTACACCTTC. Protein product: CSAPPKTANYGYTF.

V and J are TRBV7-2 and TRBJ2-4; the match to TRBD2 covers 7 bases. V shed 0 bases and J 13 bases; nucleotides not matched to a gene: 9. CDR3 size: 14 residues. Germline CDR1 SGHTA, CDR2 FQGNSA. In DNA form, the CDR3 reads TGTGCCAGCAGCTTAGCGGGGAGGGTCCATGAGCAGTACTTC. Encoded protein: CASSLAGRVHEQYF. Full variable domain (rest looked up from reference TRBV7-2 and TRBJ2-4): GAGVSQSPSNKVTEKGKDVELRCDPISGHTALYWYRQSLGQGLEFLIYFQGNSAPDKSGLPSDRFSAERTGGSVSTLTIQRTQQEDSAVYLCASSLAGRVHEQYFGAGTRLSVL.

J is TRBJ2-5 and V is TRBV20-1; D gene unclear. The CDR3 length is 14 residues. The V gene's germline CDR1 is DFQATT and CDR2 SNEGSKA (reference sequence). The V end was cut by 1 base, the J end by 2 bases, with 11 bases between. The CDR3 DNA reads as TGCAGTGCTAGAGGAAGGCCTACACAAGAGACCCAGTACTTC. Translated: CSARGRPTQETQYF.

V gene TRBV4-1 combines with J gene TRBJ1-6; no clear D. V was trimmed by 0 bases and J by 0 bases, leaving 9 bases between them. CDR1 is MGHRA, CDR2 YSYEKL, per germline. CDR3 length: 17 residues. CDR3 nucleotides: TGCGCCAGCAGCCAAGAGGCGGCAAGCTCCTATAATTCACCCCTCCACTTT. Translating gives CASSQEAASSYNSPLHF.

The V gene is TRBV27, the J gene TRBJ2-7, with TRBD2 as a possible D gene (6 bases). Trimming left V 3 bases short and J 1 base short, with 10 bases between. The germline CDR1 and CDR2 sequences are MNHEY and SMNVEV (reference sequence). The CDR3 runs 14 residues. The CDR3 nucleotides are TGTGCCAGCAGTTTCTGGCGGGATTCCTACGAGCAGTACTTC. It codes for CASSFWRDSYEQYF.

This chain links TRBV6-6 with TRBJ2-4, with TRBD2 matching over 14 bases. V shed 8 bases, J shed 7 bases, and the junction held 13 bases outside the gene matches. The CDR3 consists of 17 residues. Germline V lookup: CDR1 MNHNY, CDR2 SVGAGI (reference sequence). CDR3 coding DNA: TGTGCCAGCGGCTTGGGACTAGCGGGAGTGGAAGGGAACATTCAGTACTTC. Translation: CASGLGLAGVEGNIQYF.

This clonotype occurred a few times. The genes are TRBV4-2 and TRBJ2-3, with 11 bases fitting TRBD1. Germline V gene lookup returns CDR1 LGHNA and CDR2 YNFKEQ. V shed 0 bases, J shed 0 bases, and the junction held 14 bases outside the gene matches. The CDR3 extends over 21 amino acids. The CDR3 protein is CASSQDGGGFGTGGSTDTQYF. CDR3 DNA: TGTGCCAGCAGCCAAGATGGGGGAGGTTTCGGGACAGGGGGAAGCACAGATACGCAGTATTTT.

The sample holds many counts of this clonotype. V and J are TRBV14 and TRBJ2-3, with D unresolved. Germline V lookup: CDR1 SGHDN, CDR2 FVKESK. The CDR3 loop spans 13 amino acids. V was pared by 4 bases and J by 6 bases, with 11 bases between. In DNA, the CDR3 is TGTGCCAGCAGCCCTCATATGGGCGATACGCAGTATTTT. Encoded protein: CASSPHMGDTQYF.

This clonotype was counted between two and nine times. This sequence joins TRBV14 and TRBJ2-7; D gene unclear. Matching the DNA end better, TRBJ2-5 makes the J call doubtful. The CDR3 loop spans 14 amino acids. The V gene's germline CDR1 is SGHDN and CDR2 FVKESK. The CDR3 sequence is CASSRHRLSQTQYF. The CDR3 nucleotides read TGTGCCAGCAGCCGACATCGACTGAGCCAGACCCAGTACTTC.

This clonotype was detected ten times or more. The chain joins TRBV28 to TRBJ2-5; D gene ambiguous. CDR1 MDHEN and CDR2 SYDVKM come from the germline V gene. This CDR3 spans 12 amino acids. The V and J ends lost 2 bases and 7 bases respectively, with 8 bases between them. CDR3 DNA sequence: TGTGCCAGCAGTTTAGTACCCGGGACCCAGTACTTC. Residues: CASSLVPGTQYF.

A note on this clonotype: A much larger clone lies one base from this, so it may be a read error. The CDR3 bases are TGTGCCAGCAGCCGACAGGGAGTCAGTAGCAATCAGCCCCAGCATTTT. This sequence encodes CASSRQGVSSNQPQHF. V usage is TRBV6-5 and J usage is TRBJ1-5; TRBD1 matches at 7 bases. V lost 6 bases to trimming and J lost 0 bases; unmatched junction nucleotides: 8. Germline lookup yields CDR1 MNHEY and CDR2 SVGAGI. The CDR3 totals 16 residues.

This clonotype was counted once. A much larger clone lies one base from this, so it may be a read error. The chain carries TRBV3-1 and TRBJ1-2; a weak D match, TRBD1 (6 bases). V was pared by 5 bases and J by 7 bases, with 17 bases between. Per the germline V gene, CDR1 is LGHDT and CDR2 is YNNKEL (reference sequence). The length of the CDR3 is 14 residues. CDR3 sequence (DNA): TGTGCCAGCAGCGAAGTACTGACAGGCGGTGGCTACACCTTC. Residues: CASSEVLTGGGYTF.

This clonotype has more than one count but fewer than ten. The chain has TRBV7-2 and TRBJ1-6, with D hard to call. The V gene lost 1 base and the J gene lost 7 bases, with 14 bases spanning the gap. Germline lookup yields CDR1 SGHTA and CDR2 FQGNSA. The CDR3 is made up of 16 amino acids. This CDR3 reads CASSLVLPRANSPLHF. CDR3 nucleotide sequence: TGTGCCAGCAGCTTAGTGCTACCGAGGGCGAATTCACCCCTCCACTTT.

In its sample, this clonotype was seen a few times. The J gene is TRBJ2-7, the V gene TRBV6-6, with a possible D match to TRBD1 (6 bases). The CDR3 is made up of 13 amino acids. V lost 6 bases and J 3 bases, leaving 12 bases between the germline ends. The germline V gene has CDR1 MNHNY and CDR2 SVGAGI (reference sequence). The CDR3 reads CASRRTANYEQYF. In DNA, the CDR3 is TGTGCCAGCAGACGGACAGCCAACTACGAGCAGTACTTC.